These 2 T cell receptor beta chains originate from one sample sequenced in a study of T cells in localized non-small cell lung cancer. The repertoire was sequenced with immunoSEQ multiplex PCR; TCRdb's copy has only in-frame clones and lacks some. The data show about 19,000 clones, about 93% seen once. Sequenced material: peripheral blood, taken before any cancer treatment. The receptors were gathered from a male donor at least 60 years old with stage I squamous cell lung carcinoma.

This chain connects TRBV2 to TRBJ2-2; D unclear. CDR3 length equals 14 residues. The germline V and J ends were trimmed by 4 bases and 2 bases, with 8 bases remaining between them. Germline V gene sequence: CDR1 SNHLY, CDR2 FYNNEI. The DNA for the CDR3 is TGTGCCAGCAGTGCACTCTTTAACACCGGGGAGCTGTTTTTT. Residues: CASSALFNTGELFF.

The chain uses TRBV19 and TRBJ1-2; D is possibly TRBD1 (6 bases). The CDR3 length is 14 residues. The V gene's germline CDR1 is LNHDA and CDR2 SQIVND (reference sequence). V was trimmed by 4 bases and J by 4 bases, leaving 13 bases between them. The CDR3 nucleotides read TGTGCCAGTAGTAAGGACAGTTCAGTCTATGGCTACACCTTC. It yields the protein CASSKDSSVYGYTF.